A single sample gave rise to the 20 T cell receptor beta chains below, sequenced in a study of T cell repertoires in cytomegalovirus infection. Each CDR3 protein gets one entry after TCRdb re-called the reads with MiXCR. The table lists 200,000 to 300,000 distinct CDR3 sequences, approximately 9.2% of them singletons. The sample taken for sequencing was PBMCs. These receptors all come from a human donor in good health (CMV status not recorded). Some clones in this sample may be carry-over from other donors' samples.

The CDR3 here is CASRGSDGEQFF. CDR3 sequence (DNA): TGTGCCAGTAGGGGGAGTGATGGTGAGCAGTTCTTC. The chain recombines TRBV19 with TRBJ2-1; D possibly corresponds to TRBD2 (5 bases). V lost 6 bases to trimming and J lost 9 bases, with 12 bases between them. There are 12 residues in the CDR3. Germline-derived CDR1 and CDR2 are LNHDA and SQIVND (reference sequence).

This clonotype was seen repeatedly, ten times or more. This rearrangement joins TRBV11-2 to TRBJ2-3; 11 nucleotides line up with TRBD2. V lost 5 bases, J lost 0 bases, and 7 bases stayed unmatched. The CDR3 length is 17 residues. Per germline, CDR1 SGHAT and CDR2 FQNNGV. This CDR3 is CASSPRLAGLSTDTQYF. CDR3 nucleotides: TGTGCCAGCAGCCCTAGACTAGCGGGGCTAAGCACAGATACGCAGTATTTT.

Here the CDR3 DNA reads TGTGCCAGCAGTTACAACAGCCTCGTGGGTACGCAGTATTTT. It codes for CASSYNSLVGTQYF. This sequence joins TRBV6-2 or TRBV6-3 and TRBJ2-3; D is unresolved. Germline V lookup: CDR1 MNHEY, CDR2 SVGEGT. V shed 2 bases and J shed 8 bases, with 14 bases lying between them. The CDR3 totals 14 residues.

In its sample, this clonotype was seen many times. The gene calls are TRBV12-3 or TRBV12-4 and TRBJ2-6; D uncertain. The CDR3 totals 14 residues. V was cut by 5 bases and J by 0 bases, with 5 bases left in between. The CDR3 sequence is CASSANSGANVLTF. DNA of the CDR3: TGTGCCAGCAGTGCTAACTCTGGGGCCAACGTCCTGACTTTC.

This clonotype was detected many times. V is TRBV7-2 and J is TRBJ2-1; 16 nucleotides agree with TRBD2. Germline V gene data show CDR1 as SGHTA and CDR2 as FQGNSA. V was pared by 5 bases and J by 7 bases, with 5 bases of the junction left unmatched. The CDR3 runs 16 residues. The CDR3 coding sequence is TGTGCCAGCAGCCTAGGGACTAGCGGGAGGGAGAATGAGCAGTTCTTC. Protein sequence: CASSLGTSGRENEQFF. The whole variable domain, remainder taken from reference TRBV7-2 and TRBJ2-1, is GAGVSQSPSNKVTEKGKDVELRCDPISGHTALYWYRQSLGQGLEFLIYFQGNSAPDKSGLPSDRFSAERTGGSVSTLTIQRTQQEDSAVYLCASSLGTSGRENEQFFGPGTRLTVL.

The chain combines TRBV28 with TRBJ2-7, with D possibly TRBD2 on 6 matching bases. The germline V gene has CDR1 MDHEN and CDR2 SYDVKM. The V end was cut by 8 bases, the J end by 1 base, with 15 bases between. There are 14 residues in the CDR3. CDR3 in amino acids: CASGVVGGSYEQYF. In DNA, the CDR3 is TGTGCCAGCGGCGTGGTGGGAGGATCCTACGAGCAGTACTTC.

This clonotype was picked up a small number of times. This chain links TRBV18 with TRBJ1-1; no reliable D call. Germline V gene data show CDR1 as KGHSH and CDR2 as LQKENI. The germline V and J ends were trimmed by 4 bases and 2 bases, with 8 bases remaining between them. The CDR3 spans 13 residues. CDR3 loop: CASSLNDNTEAFF. CDR3 in DNA: TGTGCCAGCTCACTTAACGACAACACTGAAGCTTTCTTT.

This chain links TRBV4-3 with TRBJ2-3, with D possibly being TRBD1 or TRBD2 (5 bases each). Germline V CDR1 and CDR2: LGHNA, YSLEER. The CDR3 covers 14 residues. V dropped 0 bases and J dropped 9 bases, with 13 bases sitting between them. In nucleotides, the CDR3 is TGCGCCAGCAGCCAAGATCCGGGGACCCGGACGCAGTATTTT. Translation: CASSQDPGTRTQYF.

This clonotype was seen many times. The V call is TRBV7-2, the J call TRBJ2-5; D gene unclear. Germline assignment: CDR1 SGHTA and CDR2 FQGNSA. The CDR3 runs 14 residues. Trimming cost V 4 bases and J 0 bases, with 9 bases left between them. In DNA, the CDR3 is TGTGCCAGCAGCTCCACAGTCTACCAAGAGACCCAGTACTTC. Its protein is CASSSTVYQETQYF.

The rearrangement joins TRBV2 to TRBJ1-2; 7 bases agree with TRBD1. Looked up from germline, CDR1 is SNHLY and CDR2 is FYNNEI. The CDR3 sequence is 13 residues long. J lost 7 bases, V lost 5 bases, and 7 bases had no gene match. This CDR3 reads CASSFQGDGGYTF. The CDR3 region has the DNA TGTGCCAGCAGTTTCCAGGGGGATGGTGGCTACACCTTC.

Points on this clonotype: A much larger clone differs from this one at a single base, so this may be a read error. The rearrangement links TRBV7-9 to TRBJ1-5; TRBD1 aligns across 7 bases. The V gene's germline CDR1 is SEHNR and CDR2 FQNEAQ (reference sequence). Trimming took 5 bases from V and 5 from J; bases not matched to a gene: 9. This CDR3 region has 15 residues. The CDR3 reads CASSPPGQLDQPQHF. The CDR3 DNA reads as TGTGCCAGCAGCCCGCCGGGACAGCTCGATCAGCCCCAGCATTTT. The full variable domain, in which reference TRBV7-9 and TRBJ1-5 provide the parts outside the CDR3, is DTGVSQNPRHKITKRGQNVTFRCDPISEHNRLYWYRQTLGQGPEFLTYFQNEAQLEKSRLLSDRFSAERPKGSFSTLEIQRTEQGDSAMYLCASSPPGQLDQPQHFGDGTRLSIL.

This clonotype was counted at least ten times. V and J are TRBV24-1 and TRBJ1-2; tentative D call: TRBD1 (6 bases). This CDR3 comprises 16 residues. The germline V gene has CDR1 KGHDR and CDR2 SFDVKD. The V end lost 3 bases, the J end lost 0 bases, and 13 bases lay between the germline ends. Here the CDR3 reads CATSDQGRRANYGYTF. CDR3 in DNA: TGTGCCACCAGTGATCAGGGGCGACGAGCTAACTATGGCTACACCTTC.

This clonotype was seen many times. The chain is built from TRBV19 and TRBJ1-1; maybe TRBD1 (5 bases). This CDR3 is built from 13 residues. The V gene's germline CDR1 is LNHDA and CDR2 SQIVND (reference sequence). Deletions cut 8 bases from V and 6 bases from J, with 16 bases between. In DNA, the CDR3 is TGTGCCAGTCATTTTCTAGGGGCGGCTGAAGCTTTCTTT. Translated: CASHFLGAAEAFF. Looking up the rest from reference TRBV19 and TRBJ1-1 gives the full variable domain: DGGITQSPKYLFRKEGQNVTLSCEQNLNHDAMYWYRQDPGQGLRLIYYSQIVNDFQKGDIAEGYSVSREKKESFPLTVTSAQKNPTAFYLCASHFLGAAEAFFGQGTRLTVV.

At least ten counts were recorded for this clonotype. The V and J genes are TRBV28 and TRBJ2-7; TRBD2 is a possible D gene (7 bases). CDR1 MDHEN and CDR2 SYDVKM come from the germline V gene. V lost 8 bases to trimming and J lost 3 bases, with 20 bases between them. This CDR3 spans 15 amino acids. The CDR3 spells CASQSRGAGIYEQYF. In DNA, the CDR3 is TGTGCCAGCCAAAGCCGGGGGGCGGGTATCTACGAGCAGTACTTC.

This clonotype came up many times. V usage is TRBV7-2 and J usage is TRBJ2-6; D is undetermined. The CDR3 has 18 amino acids. Looked up from germline, CDR1 is SGHTA and CDR2 is FQGNSA. V lost 1 base, J lost 0 bases, and 13 bases lay in between. The CDR3 loop reads CASSLGWPGTSGANVLTF. CDR3 nucleotides: TGTGCCAGCAGCTTAGGGTGGCCAGGAACCTCTGGGGCCAACGTCCTGACTTTC.

In this sample, this clonotype turned up many times. The rearrangement uses TRBV7-2 and TRBJ2-7; D unresolved. The CDR3 covers 11 residues. V shed 5 bases and J shed 6 bases, with 8 bases lying between them. CDR1 and CDR2 from the germline V gene are SGHTA and FQGNSA. This CDR3 reads CASSQLAEQYF. The CDR3, as DNA: TGTGCCAGCAGCCAATTAGCCGAGCAGTACTTC.

The chain carries TRBV11-2 and TRBJ2-7; 7 nucleotides align to TRBD2. CDR3 size: 17 residues. V was clipped by 7 bases and J by 1 base; unmatched bases: 16. Looked up from germline, CDR1 is SGHAT and CDR2 is FQNNGV. The CDR3 sequence: CASTLRGSGDNSYEQYF. The CDR3 DNA sequence: TGTGCCAGCACCCTCCGCGGGAGCGGGGATAATTCCTACGAGCAGTACTTC.

This clonotype appeared many times. For the CDR3, the DNA is TGTGCCAGCAGCTTAGATGCCACTAGCGGAAGGAGCTCCTACAATGAGCAGTTCTTC. This encodes CASSLDATSGRSSYNEQFF. The V call is TRBV7-6, the J call TRBJ2-1; TRBD2 aligns across 8 bases. Trimming took 1 base from V and 0 from J; bases not matched to a gene: 11. CDR1 is SGHVS, CDR2 FNYEAQ, per germline. This CDR3 has 19 residues. Combining the CDR3 with reference TRBV7-6 and TRBJ2-1 gives the whole variable domain GAGVSQSPRYKVTKRGQDVALRCDPISGHVSLYWYRQALGQGPEFLTYFNYEAQQDKSGLPNDRFSAERPEGSISTLTIQRTEQRDSAMYRCASSLDATSGRSSYNEQFFGPGTRLTVL.

This clonotype showed up many times. J is TRBJ1-2 and V is TRBV11-2; D gene ambiguous. The CDR3 covers 13 residues. The ends were cut back, 1 base at V and 13 bases at J, with 16 bases in the middle. CDR1 SGHAT and CDR2 FQNNGV come from the germline V gene. This CDR3 reads CASSLAGQNRCTF. The CDR3 nucleotides are TGTGCCAGCAGCTTAGCTGGTCAGAATAGGTGCACCTTC.

The chain couples TRBV20-1 to TRBJ2-5; a weak D match, TRBD1 (6 bases). Germline-derived CDR1 and CDR2 are DFQATT and SNEGSKA (reference sequence). V lost 7 bases and J 3 bases, leaving 24 bases between the germline ends. This CDR3 is 16 amino acids long. CDR3 nucleotide sequence: TGCAGTGTTAAGAAGGGTCGGCAGGGGCGAAAAGAGACCCAGTACTTC. Protein sequence: CSVKKGRQGRKETQYF.